Presented here are 13 T cell receptor beta chains from one specimen sequenced in a study of radiotherapy plus CTLA-4 blockade in lung cancer (dated by TCRdb to between 2018 and 2020). To prepare the library, the immunoSEQ multiplex PCR assay was applied. TCRdb provides this immuneACCESS table in a form limited to in-frame rearrangements. Some clones are lacking; in checked studies, under half of them reflect an unresolved V gene, and why the rest are absent is not known. Within this sample are about 88,000 clones, with around 72% of them counted one time only. Together, the top ten hold 11% to 15% of the sample. Sequencing was performed on peripheral blood, taken from a patient treated with radiotherapy plus ipilimumab. The receptors were gathered from a human donor with non-small cell lung cancer that progressed on radiotherapy plus ipilimumab.

V gene TRBV7-6 combines with J gene TRBJ2-3; 7 positions match TRBD2. This CDR3 contains 14 residues. Germline V gives CDR1 SGHVS, CDR2 FNYEAQ. J gave up 0 bases and V 8 bases, and 5 bases lay outside the gene matches. In DNA form, the CDR3 reads TGTGCCAGCGGGAATAGCGGGAGCACAGATACGCAGTATTTT. It yields the protein CASGNSGSTDTQYF.

The chain employs TRBV28 and TRBJ2-3; D perhaps matches TRBD1 (5 bases). Germline assignment: CDR1 MDHEN and CDR2 SYDVKM. The CDR3 spans 11 residues. Deletions cut 10 bases from V and 7 bases from J, with 12 bases between. The CDR3 loop is CAILGAYTQYF. The DNA for the CDR3 is TGTGCCATCCTAGGGGCCTATACGCAGTATTTT. The full variable domain, completed using reference TRBV28 and TRBJ2-3, is DVKVTQSSRYLVKRTGEKVFLECVQDMDHENMFWYRQDPGLGLRLIYFSYDVKMKEKGDIPEGYSVSREKKERFSLILESASTNQTSMYLCAILGAYTQYFGPGTRLTVL.

The chain couples TRBV25-1 to TRBJ1-2; TRBD1 matches 7 bases. CDR3 length: 17 residues. CDR1 MGHDK and CDR2 SYGVNS come from the germline V gene. Trimming took 2 bases from V and 3 from J; bases not matched to a gene: 12. The CDR3 DNA reads as TGTGCCAGCAGTGAACCCAACTTCAACAGGGGACACTATGGCTACACCTTC. This sequence encodes CASSEPNFNRGHYGYTF.

This clone was seen only a few times. This chain connects TRBV28 to TRBJ1-4; D is possibly TRBD1 (6 bases). The CDR3 contains 14 residues. V dropped 6 bases and J dropped 8 bases, with 16 bases sitting between them. Per germline, CDR1 MDHEN and CDR2 SYDVKM. This CDR3 is CASSLGQSGEKLFF. The CDR3 DNA sequence: TGTGCCAGCAGCCTTGGACAGAGCGGCGAAAAACTGTTTTTT.

V is TRBV5-1 and J is TRBJ1-1; 7 bases fit TRBD1. The ends lost 4 bases at V and 5 bases at J; junction bases unmatched: 11. This CDR3 contains 15 residues. Germline lookup yields CDR1 SGHRS and CDR2 YFSETQ. The CDR3 nucleotides read TGCGCCAGCAGCGAATCAGGGGGGTTGGAGACTGAAGCTTTCTTT. Protein: CASSESGGLETEAFF.

The V gene is TRBV2, the J gene TRBJ2-5; D might be TRBD2 (5 bases). The V and J ends lost 6 bases and 5 bases respectively, with 13 bases between them. Germline-derived CDR1 and CDR2 are SNHLY and FYNNEI. The CDR3 has 13 residues. CDR3 amino acids: CASSAGPRETQYF. The CDR3 DNA reads as TGTGCCAGCAGCGCGGGCCCGAGGGAGACCCAGTACTTC.

This clone occurred once. The J gene is TRBJ2-7, the V gene TRBV2, with D unresolved. The CDR3 consists of 13 residues. Germline CDR1 reads SNHLY; CDR2 reads FYNNEI. Trimming stripped 10 bases from V and 0 bases from J, with 13 bases between. As DNA, the CDR3 is TGTGCCATCACGACGGTGAGCTCCTACGAGCAGTACTTC. Translating it yields CAITTVSSYEQYF.

This clone was seen more than once but under ten times. V gene TRBV28 combines with J gene TRBJ1-6; D is uncertain. This CDR3 has 15 residues. Germline assignment: CDR1 MDHEN and CDR2 SYDVKM. Trimming removed 0 bases at V and 4 bases at J, with 7 bases between. For the CDR3, the DNA is TGTGCCAGCAGTTTATGGGGAGTGTATAATTCACCCCTCCACTTT. It specifies CASSLWGVYNSPLHF.

The V and J genes are TRBV29-1 and TRBJ2-3; D tentatively reads TRBD1 or TRBD2 (6 bases each). V lost 5 bases to trimming and J lost 6 bases, with 15 bases between them. Germline assignment: CDR1 SQVTM and CDR2 ANQGSEA. This CDR3 is built from 13 residues. The CDR3 DNA reads TGCAGCGTTAGGGCTGTAGGGGGGGATACGCAGTATTTT. Amino acids: CSVRAVGGDTQYF.

This clone came up once. This sequence joins TRBV5-1 and TRBJ1-1; 7 bases align to TRBD1. Per the germline V gene, CDR1 is SGHRS and CDR2 is YFSETQ. The CDR3 runs 16 residues. The ends lost 6 bases at V and 0 bases at J; junction bases unmatched: 11. This CDR3 is CASTEQGSGMNTEAFF. CDR3 nucleotide sequence: TGCGCCAGCACTGAACAGGGGTCGGGCATGAACACTGAAGCTTTCTTT.

The V and J genes are TRBV6-5 and TRBJ1-4; TRBD1 is a possible D gene (5 bases). Trimming took 6 bases from V and 5 from J, leaving 13 bases between them. The V gene's germline CDR1 is MNHEY and CDR2 SVGAGI. This CDR3 has 14 amino acids. The CDR3 nucleotides read TGTGCCAGCAGCTACAGGAACCCGAATGAAAAACTGTTTTTT. This translates into CASSYRNPNEKLFF.

This rearrangement joins TRBV19 to TRBJ1-2; 7 positions agree with TRBD1. The V and J ends lost 5 bases and 2 bases, in that order; junction bases with no gene match: 8. This CDR3 has 15 amino acids. CDR1 is LNHDA, CDR2 SQIVND, per germline (reference sequence). The CDR3 bases are TGTGCCAGTAGTGGAGAGTCACAGGGGAACTATGGCTACACCTTC. Translating gives CASSGESQGNYGYTF.

The chain joins TRBV2 to TRBJ1-2, with TRBD1 matching over 8 bases. CDR3 length: 14 residues. J was trimmed by 5 bases and V by 5 bases; bases with no gene match: 7. The V gene's germline CDR1 is SNHLY and CDR2 FYNNEI. The CDR3 reads CASSSQTGAYGYTF. The DNA of the CDR3 is TGTGCCAGCAGTTCCCAGACAGGGGCTTATGGCTACACCTTC. The variable domain in full, completed from reference TRBV2 and TRBJ1-2, reads EPEVTQTPSHQVTQMGQEVILRCVPISNHLYFYWYRQILGQKVEFLVSFYNNEISEKSEIFDDQFSVERPDGSNFTLKIRSTKLEDSAMYFCASSSQTGAYGYTFGSGTRLTVV.